The entry that follows covers one TCR beta chain sequence. This sample was taken from a study of CD8 T cells in Susac syndrome. Each Susac syndrome patient had definite or probable disease by recently defined criteria. Germline loops: CDR1 DFQATT, CDR2 SNEGSKA (reference sequence). V shed 0 bases and J 9 bases; nucleotides not matched to a gene: 6. The CDR3 spans 14 residues. Random hexamers were used to reverse transcribe the RNA input (about 0.5 to 1 ug). TCRdb passed the immunoSEQ multiplex PCR reads through MiXCR, listing each CDR3 protein once. The data show 95,000 to 150,000 distinct CDR3 sequences, about 93% seen once.

The V call is TRBV20-1, the J call TRBJ2-1; the match to TRBD2 covers 9 bases. The origin of this receptor is a human donor with Susac syndrome. Sequencing was done on a sample of CD8+ T cells from PBMCs. CDR3 in amino acids: CSARELAGIGEQFF. The DNA for the CDR3 is TGCAGTGCTAGAGAACTAGCGGGTATCGGTGAGCAGTTCTTC.